Reported below is one T cell receptor beta chain. These data are taken from a study of blood T cell repertoires in COVID-19. The authors' processing: Quantification of nucleated cells was approximated via reference gene primer amplification. Sequenced by immunoSEQ multiplex PCR; TCRdb stores in-frame clones only, minus some. V, J and clone size derive from that table, while D and trimming were established from the DNA sequence. Here the sample spans 200,000 to 250,000 clones, roughly 84% being singletons. This CDR3 comprises 15 residues. J was trimmed by 4 bases and V by 0 bases; bases with no gene match: 6. Germline lookup yields CDR1 SGHRS and CDR2 YFSETQ.

This TCR was recovered from a woman of 80 years or more with acute or convalescent COVID-19. What was sequenced was peripheral blood. The chain couples TRBV5-1 to TRBJ1-2; 7 positions match TRBD1. CDR3 bases: TGCGCCAGCAGCTTGGGGGGACAGAATACCTATGGCTACACCTTC. This sequence encodes CASSLGGQNTYGYTF.